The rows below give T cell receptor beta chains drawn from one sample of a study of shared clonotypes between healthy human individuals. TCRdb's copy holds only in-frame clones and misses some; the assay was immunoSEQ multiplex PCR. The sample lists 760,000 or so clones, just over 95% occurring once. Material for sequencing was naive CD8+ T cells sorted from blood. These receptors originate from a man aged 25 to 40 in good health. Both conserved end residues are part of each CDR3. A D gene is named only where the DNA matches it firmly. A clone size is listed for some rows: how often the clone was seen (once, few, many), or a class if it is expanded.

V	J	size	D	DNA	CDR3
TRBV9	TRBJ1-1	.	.	TGTGCCAGCAGCGTAGGTACGGGAAGGAACACTGAAGCTTTCTTT	CASSVGTGRNTEAFF
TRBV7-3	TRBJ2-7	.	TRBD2	TGTGCCAGCAGCTTATTCCTAGCGGGAAGGTACGAGCAGTACTTC	CASSLFLAGRYEQYF
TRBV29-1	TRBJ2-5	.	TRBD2	TGCAGCGTTGAATCCTCGGGACTAGTAGAGACCCAGTACTTC	CSVESSGLVETQYF
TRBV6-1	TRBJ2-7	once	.	TGTGCCAGCAGTGATTGGGAGCCCGAGCAGTACTTC	CASSDWEPEQYF
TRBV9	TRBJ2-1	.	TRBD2	TGTGCCAGCAGCCTAGCGGGAGTAGGCAATGAGCAGTTCTTC	CASSLAGVGNEQFF
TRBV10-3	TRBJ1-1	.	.	TGTGCCATCAGTGAGTGGGGCCCGGAAGGTGCTTTCTTT	CAISEWGPEGAFF
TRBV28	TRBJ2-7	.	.	TGTGCCAGTACAGACGGCACCTACGAGCAGTACTTC	CASTDGTYEQYF
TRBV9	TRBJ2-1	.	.	TGTGCCAGCAGCGTAGAAAGGTCTAGCTGGGAGAATGAGCAGTTCTTC	CASSVERSSWENEQFF
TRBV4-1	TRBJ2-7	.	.	TGCGCCAGCAGCCAAAAACCCGAGAGACTAGACCACGAGCAGTACTTC	CASSQKPERLDHEQYF
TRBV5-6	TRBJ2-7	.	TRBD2	TGTGCCAGCAGCTCTAGCGGGAGTAGAAACGAGCAGTACTTC	CASSSSGSRNEQYF
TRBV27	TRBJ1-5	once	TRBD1	TGTGCCAGCAGTCCAGGGACAGTTAACAGCAATCAGCCCCAGCATTTT	CASSPGTVNSNQPQHF
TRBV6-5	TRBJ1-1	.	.	TGTGCCAGCAGTTACTCAGATGGGCCGAACACTGAAGCTTTCTTT	CASSYSDGPNTEAFF
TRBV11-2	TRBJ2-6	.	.	TGTGCCAGCAGCTTAGACGCAGGGGGGTCTGGGGCCAACGTCCTGACTTTC	CASSLDAGGSGANVLTF
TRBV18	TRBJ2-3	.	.	TGTGCCAGCTCGTGGGAAGGGGCGCCAGATACGCAGTATTTT	CASSWEGAPDTQYF
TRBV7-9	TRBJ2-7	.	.	TGTGCCAGCAGCTTAGTCGGACCCCTTGAGCAGTACTTC	CASSLVGPLEQYF
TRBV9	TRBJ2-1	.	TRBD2	TGTGCCAGCAGCCTCACTCCCGAGTTCGGACTAGCGGGATCCCAATTAGGGAATGAGCAGTTCTTC	CASSLTPEFGLAGSQLGNEQFF
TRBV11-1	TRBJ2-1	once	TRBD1	TGTGCCAGCAGCACCCGGACAGGGTACAATGAGCAGTTCTTC	CASSTRTGYNEQFF
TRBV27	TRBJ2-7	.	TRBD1	TGTGCCAGCAGTCTCTCGACCGGGACAGGGTACGAGCAGTACTTC	CASSLSTGTGYEQYF
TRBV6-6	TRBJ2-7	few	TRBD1	TGTGCCAGTAGACAGGGGACCCCTTACGAGCAGTACTTC	CASRQGTPYEQYF
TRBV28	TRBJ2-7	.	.	TGTGCCAGCAGTACCACAGGGTCAACCTACGAGCAGTACTTC	CASSTTGSTYEQYF
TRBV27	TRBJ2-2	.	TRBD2	TGTGCCAGCACCACTAGCGGGTACGCCCGGGAGCTGTTTTTT	CASTTSGYARELFF
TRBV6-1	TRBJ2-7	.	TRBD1	TGTGCCAGCAGGCCGGGACAGGGAAACTACGAGCAGTACTTC	CASRPGQGNYEQYF